Below are 20 T cell receptor beta chains sequenced from a single sample in a study of T cells in Graves' hyperthyroidism and ophthalmopathy. RNA transcripts gave rise to amplified TCR beta CDR3 regions. Using the HTBI primer set, a first-round RT-PCR was run on the TCR CDR3. TCRdb called the multiplex PCR reads again in MiXCR, with one record for every CDR3 protein. The sample has around 600,000 distinct CDR3 sequences, about 14% seen once. The sample taken for sequencing was blood. The receptors were sampled from a woman in her late teens or twenties with Graves' ophthalmopathy.

This clonotype was seen at least ten times. This chain connects TRBV18 to TRBJ2-1; 7 nucleotides line up with TRBD2. With V trimmed by 3 bases and J by 9 bases, 5 bases remained unmatched. The germline gives CDR1 KGHSH, CDR2 LQKENI. The CDR3 contains 13 residues. The CDR3 loop is CASSPAGVGEQFF. The CDR3 nucleotides read TGTGCCAGCTCACCGGCGGGAGTTGGTGAGCAGTTCTTC.

Many counts were recorded for this clonotype. This chain connects TRBV7-3 to TRBJ1-3; no definite D call. The CDR3 loop spans 13 amino acids. Trimming cost V 5 bases and J 4 bases, with 9 bases left between them. Germline lookup yields CDR1 SGHTA and CDR2 FQGTGA. CDR3 DNA: TGTGCCAGCAGCCGAACTGAGGGAAACACCATATATTTT. Amino acid sequence: CASSRTEGNTIYF.

This clonotype was seen at least ten times. This rearrangement joins TRBV20-1 to TRBJ2-1, with 7 bases matching TRBD1. The germline V gene encodes CDR1 DFQATT and CDR2 SNEGSKA (reference sequence). The CDR3 runs to 14 residues. After removal of 5 bases from V and 3 bases from J, the junction contained 7 bases not matched to a gene. The CDR3 DNA follows: TGCAGTGCTGTTGACAGGGTCTTCTACAATGAGCAGTTCTTC. Encoded protein: CSAVDRVFYNEQFF.

Concerning this clonotype itself: A much larger clonotype is one base distant, so this may be a read error. The rearrangement uses TRBV27 and TRBJ2-7, with TRBD2 matching over 11 bases. Germline loops: CDR1 MNHEY, CDR2 SMNVEV (reference sequence). The CDR3 covers 16 residues. The CDR3 DNA reads TGTGCCAGCAGTTTACGACTAGCGGGAAGCTCCTACGAGAAGTACTTC. Its protein product is CASSLRLAGSSYEKYF.

The chain has TRBV6-2 or TRBV6-3 and TRBJ2-4; D is ambiguous. Per germline, CDR1 MNHEY and CDR2 SVGEGT. Trimming left V 0 bases short and J 7 bases short, with 7 bases between. The CDR3 runs to 13 residues. The CDR3 reads CASSYSGRNIQYF. CDR3 nucleotides: TGTGCCAGCAGTTACTCGGGAAGGAACATTCAGTACTTC.

This clonotype appeared a few times. The chain is built from TRBV9 and TRBJ1-2; D might be TRBD1 (5 bases). Looked up from germline, CDR1 is SGDLS and CDR2 is YYNGEE. The V end lost 4 bases, the J end lost 10 bases, and 14 bases lay between the germline ends. This CDR3 contains 12 residues. Here the CDR3 DNA reads TGTGCCAGCAGCCCACGTTGGGGGAACTACACCTTC. Translated, it gives CASSPRWGNYTF. Full variable domain (remainder filled in from reference TRBV9 and TRBJ1-2): DSGVTQTPKHLITATGQRVTLRCSPRSGDLSVYWYQQSLDQGLQFLIQYYNGEERAKGNILERFSAQQFPDLHSELNLSSLELGDSALYFCASSPRWGNYTFGSGTRLTVV.

This clonotype was counted ten times or more. The rearrangement joins TRBV6-2 or TRBV6-3 to TRBJ1-1; D call uncertain. Germline-derived CDR1 and CDR2 are MNHEY and SVGEGT. V lost 2 bases, J lost 1 base, and 8 bases lay in between. The CDR3 loop spans 14 amino acids. The CDR3 DNA reads as TGTGCCAGCAGTTACAAGTGGGGGAACACTGAAGCTTTCTTT. Its protein is CASSYKWGNTEAFF.

This clonotype was seen a few times. This chain connects TRBV27 to TRBJ2-7; TRBD1 matches 8 bases. CDR3 length: 15 residues. The V gene's germline CDR1 is MNHEY and CDR2 SMNVEV (reference sequence). V shed 5 bases, J shed 3 bases, and the junction held 9 bases outside the gene matches. CDR3 protein: CASSPRGGQGYEQYF. Written as DNA, the CDR3 is TGTGCCAGCAGTCCACGGGGCGGACAGGGCTACGAGCAGTACTTC.

This clonotype was observed many times. V usage is TRBV7-2 and J usage is TRBJ2-3; 7 bases line up with TRBD1. This CDR3 contains 14 residues. CDR1 is SGHTA, CDR2 FQGNSA, per germline. With V trimmed by 2 bases and J by 4 bases, 3 bases remained unmatched. CDR3 amino acids: CASSLIGQADTQYF. CDR3 nucleotide sequence: TGTGCCAGCAGCTTAATTGGACAGGCAGATACGCAGTATTTT.

V gene TRBV25-1 combines with J gene TRBJ2-2; 10 bases match TRBD2. The CDR3 consists of 16 residues. V shed 5 bases, J shed 5 bases, and the junction held 8 bases outside the gene matches. In germline, CDR1 is MGHDK, CDR2 SYGVNS. Here the CDR3 reads CASSSGLAGATGELFF. The CDR3 region has the DNA TGTGCCAGCAGTTCGGGGCTAGCGGGAGCAACCGGGGAGCTGTTTTTT.

This clonotype was counted many times. This sequence joins TRBV24-1 and TRBJ1-2; 7 nucleotides match TRBD1. The CDR3 runs 15 residues. CDR1 KGHDR and CDR2 SFDVKD come from the germline V gene. With 5 bases clipped from V and 3 bases from J, the junction kept 8 bases outside the gene matches. The CDR3 DNA reads TGTGCCACCAGTGTTTCCGGACAGGAGCACTATGGCTACACCTTC. It encodes CATSVSGQEHYGYTF.

The J gene is TRBJ1-3, the V gene TRBV5-6; D is unresolved. CDR3 length: 16 residues. In germline, CDR1 is SGHDT, CDR2 YYEEEE. Trimming removed 0 bases from V and 0 bases from J, with 10 bases in between. CDR3 sequence: CASSLVVGSSGNTIYF. The CDR3 DNA follows: TGTGCCAGCAGCTTGGTTGTCGGGAGCTCTGGAAACACCATATATTTT.

The genes are TRBV6-5 and TRBJ2-7, with 9 nucleotides matching TRBD1. J gave up 3 bases and V 4 bases, and 4 bases lay outside the gene matches. CDR1 is MNHEY, CDR2 SVGAGI, per germline. The CDR3 has 14 amino acids. The CDR3 loop reads CASSFGTGHYEQYF. The CDR3 coding sequence is TGTGCCAGCAGTTTTGGGACAGGGCACTACGAGCAGTACTTC.

In this sample, this clonotype turned up a few times. The chain carries TRBV6-1 and TRBJ1-1; weak D call: TRBD1 (5 bases). Trimming stripped 7 bases from V and 6 bases from J, with 18 bases between. This CDR3 spans 14 amino acids. In germline, CDR1 is MNHNS, CDR2 SASEGT. As DNA, the CDR3 is TGTGCCAGCATTGTCGACGGGGGAACCTCTGAAGCTTTCTTT. This encodes CASIVDGGTSEAFF.

With respect to this clonotype: A much larger clone lies a single base off, so this may be a read error. The chain links TRBV5-1 to TRBJ2-1; D is possibly TRBD2 (6 bases). Germline V gene lookup returns CDR1 SGHRS and CDR2 YFSETQ. This CDR3 region has 21 residues. CDR3: CASSLVPGAAQRGWYRHERFF. The CDR3 DNA is TGCGCCAGCAGCTTGGTGCCCGGGGCAGCGCAACGGGGGTGGTATAGACATGAGCGGTTCTTC.

This clonotype has a count of ten or more. The chain's CDR3 is CASNIRNSYNEQFF. The CDR3, as DNA: TGTGCCAGCAACATACGGAACTCCTACAATGAGCAGTTCTTC. The J gene is TRBJ2-1, the V gene TRBV6-1; no definite D call. CDR3 length: 14 amino acids. Germline CDR1 MNHNS, CDR2 SASEGT. Between the trimmed V and J ends, which lost 7 bases and 0 bases, there was a span of 10 bases.

This clonotype has a count of ten or more. This rearrangement joins TRBV6-5 to TRBJ1-2; TRBD1 aligns across 10 bases. Germline V gene data show CDR1 as MNHEY and CDR2 as SVGAGI. The CDR3 contains 14 residues. Unmatched junction bases numbered 0, after V lost 0 bases and J lost 5 bases. The CDR3: CASSYSGQGYGYTF. CDR3 nucleotides: TGTGCCAGCAGTTACTCGGGACAGGGGTATGGCTACACCTTC.

The chain uses TRBV7-9 and TRBJ1-2; perhaps TRBD1 as D (5 bases). Germline V gene data show CDR1 as SEHNR and CDR2 as FQNEAQ (reference sequence). V lost 2 bases, J lost 5 bases, and 12 bases lay in between. CDR3 length equals 14 residues. The CDR3 loop is CASSLSRQNYGYTF. CDR3 sequence (DNA): TGTGCCAGCAGCTTATCCCGACAGAATTATGGCTACACCTTC.

This clonotype was seen many times. J is TRBJ1-1 and V is TRBV5-5, with a weak D call TRBD1 (6 bases). Germline CDR1 and CDR2: SGHKS and YYEKEE (reference sequence). The V end was cut by 4 bases, the J end by 3 bases, with 22 bases between. The length of the CDR3 is 17 residues. The CDR3 spells CASSPAQQGAKYTEAFF. Written as DNA, the CDR3 is TGTGCCAGCAGCCCTGCCCAACAGGGCGCGAAATACACTGAAGCTTTCTTT. Together with reference TRBV5-5 and TRBJ1-1, the CDR3 gives the full variable domain: DAGVTQSPTHLIKTRGQQVTLRCSPISGHKSVSWYQQVLGQGPQFIFQYYEKEERGRGNFPDRFSARQFPNYSSELNVNALLLGDSALYLCASSPAQQGAKYTEAFFGQGTRLTVV.

This clonotype was detected ten times or more. The V gene is TRBV28, the J gene TRBJ2-5; TRBD1 is a possible D gene (6 bases). This CDR3 is built from 15 residues. Trimming pared 5 bases from V and 2 bases from J, leaving 15 bases between. From germline, CDR1 is MDHEN and CDR2 SYDVKM. The CDR3: CASSPPLQGQETQYF. CDR3 bases: TGTGCCAGCAGTCCACCTCTACAGGGTCAAGAGACCCAGTACTTC.